A selection of T cell receptor beta chains follows, all from one sample in a study of T cells expressing NK-cell markers. TCRdb re-called the 5' RACE reads and catalogs CDR3 proteins one per entry, DNA excluded. This listing includes about 8,000 distinct CDR3 sequences. Input material: blood T cells: a sorted CD56 or NKG2C T cell subset, CD4+ or CD8+ T cells, or bulk PBMC T cells (not recorded which). The receptors originated from a man aged 18 to 35 in good health. Both conserved end residues are part of each CDR3. The listing skips clone size in some rows; elsewhere it reads once, few, many or a size class.

v_gene: TRBV6-1
j_gene: TRBJ1-5
abundance: NA
CDR3aa: CASRAQGAPNQPQHF

v_gene: TRBV18
j_gene: TRBJ2-1
abundance: medium-sized
CDR3aa: CASSLSGGSNPFF

v_gene: TRBV7-9
j_gene: TRBJ2-1
abundance: NA
CDR3aa: CASSLGLHVYNEQFF

v_gene: TRBV11-2
j_gene: TRBJ2-1
abundance: NA
CDR3aa: CASSLDDRGTHEQFF

v_gene: TRBV5-1
j_gene: TRBJ1-1
abundance: NA
CDR3aa: CASSSALGRNTEAFF

v_gene: TRBV15
j_gene: TRBJ2-6
abundance: NA
CDR3aa: CATSRERSGANVLTF

v_gene: TRBV4-1
j_gene: TRBJ2-4
abundance: medium-sized
CDR3aa: CASSQGTSGIAKNIQYF

v_gene: TRBV5-8
j_gene: TRBJ2-1
abundance: NA
CDR3aa: CASSLMDWSYNEQFF

v_gene: TRBV29-1
j_gene: TRBJ1-4
abundance: medium-sized
CDR3aa: CSAGWRGNEKLFF

v_gene: TRBV11-2
j_gene: TRBJ2-2
abundance: NA
CDR3aa: CASSSMTSGWAGTGELFF

v_gene: TRBV2
j_gene: TRBJ2-5
abundance: medium-sized
CDR3aa: CASSEEAQTTLVYF

v_gene: TRBV2
j_gene: TRBJ2-3
abundance: NA
CDR3aa: CASSEGGGIEDTQYF

v_gene: TRBV25-1
j_gene: TRBJ2-2
abundance: NA
CDR3aa: CASSKYENTGELFF

v_gene: TRBV30
j_gene: TRBJ1-5
abundance: NA
CDR3aa: CAWTGGNDQPQHF

v_gene: TRBV20-1
j_gene: TRBJ1-3
abundance: NA
CDR3aa: CSAGGQLGNTIYF

v_gene: TRBV11-3
j_gene: TRBJ2-6
abundance: NA
CDR3aa: CASSVTGTANSGANVLTF

v_gene: TRBV12-3/TRBV12-4
j_gene: TRBJ1-5
abundance: medium-sized
CDR3aa: CASSWTGPGNQPQHF

v_gene: TRBV4-1
j_gene: TRBJ1-3
abundance: medium-sized
CDR3aa: CASSQDSAISGNTIYF

v_gene: TRBV30
j_gene: TRBJ1-2
abundance: NA
CDR3aa: CACREWTGSNYGYTF

v_gene: TRBV28
j_gene: TRBJ2-6
abundance: NA
CDR3aa: CASSSHQGDPNSGANVLTF

v_gene: TRBV5-4
j_gene: TRBJ2-3
abundance: NA
CDR3aa: CASSLGRLAGGNTQYF

v_gene: TRBV14
j_gene: TRBJ1-1
abundance: medium-sized
CDR3aa: CASSQVEQGGTEAFF

v_gene: TRBV20-1
j_gene: TRBJ1-1
abundance: NA
CDR3aa: CSAREAGGMNTEAFF